A selection of T cell receptor beta chains follows, all from one sample in a study of T cells in Graves' hyperthyroidism and ophthalmopathy. TCRdb recomputed calls from the multiplex PCR reads with MiXCR, one row per CDR3 protein. The data contain fewer than 350,000 distinct CDR3 sequences, roughly 21% of them singletons. Sequencing was done on a sample of blood. These receptors came from a woman between 50 and 59 years old with Graves' hyperthyroidism. The CDR3 runs from the conserved cysteine through the conserved F or W.

TRBJ2-3,TRBV2,CASSPPWTSDDTQYF
TRBJ2-5,TRBV3-1,CASRKEGGQETQYF
TRBJ2-7,TRBV20-1,CSAKGLAGPYEQYF
TRBJ2-7,TRBV5-1,CASSSRDASYDEQYF
TRBJ2-4,TRBV12-3/TRBV12-4,CASSLAINIQYF
TRBJ2-7,TRBV20-1,CSARGGTSGRTYEQYF
TRBJ2-5,TRBV5-1,CASSFEEETQYF
TRBJ2-2,TRBV2,CASTGRTNTGELFF
TRBJ2-4,TRBV3-1,CASSLSSGPKNIQYF
TRBJ1-1,TRBV4-2,CASSQVDRHMNTEAFF
TRBJ2-5,TRBV3-1,CASRTAGGTQYF
TRBJ2-2,TRBV28,CASSFGEPRGTGELFF
TRBJ2-2,TRBV9,CASSGPQGSTGELFF
TRBJ1-4,TRBV11-2,CASRRRYATNEKLFF
TRBJ1-1,TRBV15,CATSPTQGPTEAFF
TRBJ2-2,TRBV29-1,CSGCRDRDTGELFF
TRBJ2-5,TRBV6-1,CASSSTDQETQYF
TRBJ1-2,TRBV6-2/TRBV6-3,CASSYLIRGTGYTF
TRBJ1-5,TRBV19,CASSPLLPRTAINQPQHF
TRBJ1-1,TRBV2,CASSQIRWGANTEAFF
TRBJ2-3,TRBV3-1,CASSPGRGGHTQYF
TRBJ1-1,TRBV27,CASSTRVEGAPEAFF
TRBJ1-2,TRBV5-1,CASSFGESGPYGYTF
TRBJ2-6,TRBV6-5,CASSYFAGIGANVLTF
TRBJ1-5,TRBV20-1,CSARDRTDLSNQPQHF
TRBJ2-1,TRBV6-5,CASSLSTDLSSNEQFF
TRBJ1-1,TRBV5-8,CASSFRGREAFF
TRBJ2-7,TRBV7-2,CASSPRTSGRVEQYF
TRBJ1-2,TRBV6-1,CGASSGLFGGYTF
TRBJ1-4,TRBV19,CASSIAANEKLFF
TRBJ1-3,TRBV11-3,CASRFAGAGNTIYF
TRBJ1-1,TRBV2,CASSQALRGVWTEAFF
TRBJ2-3,TRBV27,CASSLMSLGSTDTQYF
TRBJ1-6,TRBV9,CANSLLGQGHNSPLHF
TRBJ2-2,TRBV2,CASSALGTTNTGELFF
TRBJ2-7,TRBV12-3/TRBV12-4,CASSFDLQQYF
TRBJ2-7,TRBV18,CASSPLGGAGVLEEQYF
TRBJ2-7,TRBV2,CASSEEMAPTYEQYF
TRBJ1-1,TRBV5-1,CASSLGDQGNTEAFF
TRBJ2-5,TRBV11-2,CASSLEIGSQYF
TRBJ2-7,TRBV2,CASSDLHSRDYEQYF
TRBJ2-1,TRBV7-2,CASSLEGTGWYNEQFF
TRBJ2-3,TRBV7-9,CASRSGADSQHNTQYF
TRBJ2-7,TRBV20-1,CSAGGTSSGSGEQYF
TRBJ1-4,TRBV6-1,CASTTAWRVEGEKLFF
TRBJ2-7,TRBV7-8,CASSLGGSRTHEQYF
TRBJ2-3,TRBV28,CASRGTSTYTDTQYF
TRBJ2-3,TRBV18,CASSPLDQRSTDTQYF
TRBJ1-3,TRBV5-1,CASSFSEGNTIYF
TRBJ2-3,TRBV12-3/TRBV12-4,CASSDFTDTQYF
TRBJ1-1,TRBV6-1,CASSRTGGLNTEAFF
TRBJ2-7,TRBV9,CASSPSGTGIYEQYF
TRBJ2-7,TRBV11-2,CASSLEQGNYEQYF
TRBJ1-6,TRBV25-1,CASRGPGQGGNSPLHF
TRBJ2-7,TRBV27,CASSRDRGPPGDIREQYF
TRBJ2-2,TRBV7-2,CASSLVAGGFEGELFF
TRBJ1-1,TRBV6-5,CASSYGPEAFF
TRBJ2-7,TRBV27,CASSLRQGFYEQYF
TRBJ1-1,TRBV2,CASSGTETAVRTFF
TRBJ2-5,TRBV6-1,CASSFGIEDRQETQYF